This T cell receptor beta chain was identified in a study of early stage breast cancer tumors. Across the study: ER+/PR+/HER2- status applied to about 80% of the 16 invasive breast tumors. Seven or eight ER+/PR+/HER2- tumors were invasive ductal; a few were invasive lobular. Regarding the study as a whole: Comparing each tissue with blood distinguished tumor from normal in about 85% of the 16 patients.

To note about this clone: Its cognate antigen is unknown.

CDR3 length equals 14 residues. Trimming cost V 6 bases and J 6 bases; bases outside gene matches: 10. From germline, CDR1 is MNHNY and CDR2 SVGAGI (reference sequence). Method: immunoSEQ multiplex PCR; TCRdb's copy keeps in-frame clones and lacks some. The repertoire holds around 40,000 clones, with 70% to 80% as singletons. Sequencing was performed on blood. V usage is TRBV6-6 and J usage is TRBJ2-7; TRBD1 matches 8 bases. This receptor was obtained from a person aged 55 to 75 with breast cancer. CDR3 sequence: CASRAGGQGSEQYF. DNA for the CDR3: TGTGCCAGCAGAGCCGGTGGACAGGGTAGCGAGCAGTACTTC.